These 17 T cell receptor beta chains were sequenced from one sample in a study of blood T cell repertoires in COVID-19. The assay was immunoSEQ multiplex PCR, and TCRdb's table has in-frame clones only and misses some. The sample records fewer than 300,000 clones, about 80% being singletons. Sequencing was done on a sample of peripheral blood. The receptors stem from a person aged 65-85 years with COVID-19, enrolled during active disease.

V usage is TRBV7-2 and J usage is TRBJ2-1; 8 bases are shared with TRBD2. This CDR3 is 16 amino acids long. J was trimmed by 0 bases and V by 5 bases; bases with no gene match: 6. Germline CDR1 reads SGHTA; CDR2 reads FQGNSA. CDR3 residues: CASSPQRGSSYNEQFF. The CDR3 DNA reads TGTGCCAGCAGCCCTCAGCGGGGGAGCTCCTACAATGAGCAGTTCTTC.

This clone was observed a few times. The chain joins TRBV6-5 to TRBJ1-4; D is undetermined. The V and J ends lost 2 bases and 11 bases respectively, with 15 bases between them. Germline CDR1 and CDR2: MNHEY and SVGAGI. The CDR3 contains 14 residues. The CDR3 region has the DNA TGTGCCAGCAGTTACCCGCGGAGGGCGGAGAAACTGTTTTTT. Translation: CASSYPRRAEKLFF.

The CDR3 reads CASSKTGGNTEAFF. CDR3 in DNA: TGTGCCAGCAGCAAGACAGGAGGGAACACTGAAGCTTTCTTT. V usage is TRBV27 and J usage is TRBJ1-1, with D maybe TRBD1 (6 bases). CDR1 MNHEY and CDR2 SMNVEV come from the germline V gene (reference sequence). V was trimmed by 6 bases and J by 1 base, leaving 12 bases between them. The CDR3 runs to 14 residues.

The chain combines TRBV7-9 with TRBJ2-1, with D uncertain. The V end was cut by 1 base, the J end by 10 bases, with 11 bases between. This CDR3 comprises 13 residues. In germline, CDR1 is SEHNR, CDR2 FQNEAQ (reference sequence). The CDR3 nucleotides are TGTGCCAGCAGCTTAGTAACGGGTGGCGAGCAGTTCTTC. Amino acids: CASSLVTGGEQFF.

There are a few counts of this clone. CDR3 sequence: CASREGQAAKNIQYF. The CDR3 nucleotides are TGTGCCAGTCGAGAGGGACAGGCAGCCAAAAACATTCAGTACTTC. The gene calls are TRBV19 and TRBJ2-4, with 8 bases lining up with TRBD1. The CDR3 loop spans 15 amino acids. Germline V gene lookup returns CDR1 LNHDA and CDR2 SQIVND (reference sequence). The ends lost 8 bases at V and 0 bases at J; junction bases unmatched: 6. Full variable domain (rest looked up from reference TRBV19 and TRBJ2-4): DGGITQSPKYLFRKEGQNVTLSCEQNLNHDAMYWYRQDPGQGLRLIYYSQIVNDFQKGDIAEGYSVSREKKESFPLTVTSAQKNPTAFYLCASREGQAAKNIQYFGAGTRLSVL.

V usage is TRBV15 and J usage is TRBJ1-1, with D tentatively TRBD1 (6 bases). This CDR3 contains 16 residues. V shed 0 bases and J shed 4 bases, with 15 bases lying between them. CDR1 and CDR2 (germline): LNHNV, YYDKDF (reference sequence). CDR3 sequence reads: CATSRDWGPGGTEAFF. The CDR3, as DNA: TGTGCCACCAGCAGAGATTGGGGGCCGGGCGGCACTGAAGCTTTCTTT. Supplemented by reference TRBV15 and TRBJ1-1, the full variable domain reads DAMVIQNPRYQVTQFGKPVTLSCSQTLNHNVMYWYQQKSSQAPKLLFHYYDKDFNNEADTPDNFQSRRPNTSFCFLDIRSPGLGDTAMYLCATSRDWGPGGTEAFFGQGTRLTVV.

The J gene is TRBJ1-5, the V gene TRBV7-2; perhaps TRBD1 as D (6 bases). This CDR3 comprises 15 residues. The germline V and J ends were trimmed by 4 bases and 5 bases, with 15 bases remaining between them. Germline V gene sequence: CDR1 SGHTA, CDR2 FQGNSA. The CDR3 loop is CASSSIGGGDQPQHF. The CDR3 region has the DNA TGTGCCAGCAGCTCCATAGGGGGGGGCGATCAGCCCCAGCATTTT.

The rearrangement links TRBV5-1 to TRBJ2-2, with 10 bases aligning to TRBD1. J gave up 6 bases and V 5 bases, and 7 bases lay outside the gene matches. Germline CDR1 and CDR2: SGHRS and YFSETQ. CDR3 length: 15 residues. The CDR3 nucleotides are TGCGCCAGCAGACCGGACAGGGGGTCGGCCGGGGAGCTGTTTTTT. Amino acids: CASRPDRGSAGELFF.

This chain joins TRBV7-8 and TRBJ2-5; TRBD2 agrees at 14 bases. Germline CDR1 SGHVS, CDR2 FQNEAQ. The V and J ends lost 5 bases and 5 bases, in that order; junction bases with no gene match: 4. This CDR3 has 15 amino acids. CDR3 DNA: TGTGCCAGCAGCCTGGGACTAGCGGGGGTTGAGACCCAGTACTTC. Its protein product is CASSLGLAGVETQYF.

This clone showed up just once. J is TRBJ1-4 and V is TRBV29-1, with 8 bases lining up with TRBD1. The J segment lost 7 bases and the V segment lost 7 bases, leaving 8 bases of the junction unmatched. Germline CDR1 and CDR2: SQVTM and ANQGSEA. This CDR3 contains 13 residues. CDR3 region: CSARTGTGEKLFF. CDR3 DNA: TGCAGCGCGAGAACCGGGACAGGTGAAAAACTGTTTTTT.

The rearrangement joins TRBV28 to TRBJ1-6, with D possibly being TRBD1 (5 bases). Per germline, CDR1 MDHEN and CDR2 SYDVKM. Trimming cost V 5 bases and J 14 bases, with 19 bases left between them. CDR3 length: 14 amino acids. Here the CDR3 DNA reads TGTGCCAGCAGTCACGAGCTCATCAGGGTGTCCCTCCACTTT. Translation gives CASSHELIRVSLHF.

CDR3 bases: TGTGCCACCAGCACAAAGCTGACAGGGACATATCAGCCCCAGCATTTT. Protein sequence: CATSTKLTGTYQPQHF. The chain recombines TRBV15 with TRBJ1-5; 7 positions match TRBD1. With 4 bases clipped from V and 5 bases from J, the junction kept 11 bases outside the gene matches. The CDR3 runs 16 residues. Germline V CDR1 and CDR2: LNHNV, YYDKDF (reference sequence).

The chain joins TRBV5-6 to TRBJ1-5, with D perhaps matching TRBD1 (5 bases). This CDR3 spans 15 amino acids. The V end lost 0 bases, the J end lost 2 bases, and 9 bases lay between the germline ends. Germline CDR1 and CDR2: SGHDT and YYEEEE. The CDR3, as DNA: TGTGCCAGCAGCTTGGCTGTAGGGGGCAATCAGCCCCAGCATTTT. This translates into CASSLAVGGNQPQHF.

The rearrangement links TRBV9 to TRBJ2-3, with no clear D. CDR3 length: 16 residues. V lost 1 base and J lost 0, with 12 bases in between. Germline V gene sequence: CDR1 SGDLS, CDR2 YYNGEE. The CDR3 nucleotides read TGTGCCAGCAGCGTAAGAAGTTCCAGTAGCACAGATACGCAGTATTTT. This gives the protein CASSVRSSSSTDTQYF. Looking up the rest from reference TRBV9 and TRBJ2-3 gives the full variable domain: DSGVTQTPKHLITATGQRVTLRCSPRSGDLSVYWYQQSLDQGLQFLIQYYNGEERAKGNILERFSAQQFPDLHSELNLSSLELGDSALYFCASSVRSSSSTDTQYFGPGTRLTVL.

The chain uses TRBV15 and TRBJ2-5; D might be TRBD1 (6 bases). Trimming removed 5 bases from V and 4 bases from J, with 14 bases in between. The V gene's germline CDR1 is LNHNV and CDR2 YYDKDF (reference sequence). The CDR3 extends over 14 amino acids. CDR3 sequence reads: CATSPDSSRETQYF. The CDR3 nucleotides are TGTGCCACCAGCCCGGACAGCTCCCGAGAGACCCAGTACTTC.

V usage is TRBV2 and J usage is TRBJ2-7; no firm D call. This CDR3 spans 16 amino acids. Per the germline V gene, CDR1 is SNHLY and CDR2 is FYNNEI. V lost 3 bases and J lost 0, with 15 bases in between. The CDR3 here is CASSDSLSGLSYEQYF. The DNA of the CDR3 is TGTGCCAGCAGTGATTCTCTATCAGGTCTCTCCTACGAGCAGTACTTC.

The V call is TRBV29-1, the J call TRBJ2-7; perhaps TRBD2 as D (5 bases). Trimming took 7 bases from V and 5 from J, leaving 15 bases between them. CDR3 length: 12 residues. Germline V lookup: CDR1 SQVTM, CDR2 ANQGSEA. CDR3 protein: CSARYSGHEQYF. In DNA, the CDR3 is TGCAGCGCCCGGTACAGCGGCCACGAGCAGTACTTC.